This T cell receptor beta chain appears in the sequencing data of a study of blood T cell repertoires in COVID-19 (dated by TCRdb to the early 2020s). Notes on the research overall: Samples from collaborators originated in the United States, Italy and Spain and spanned both the acute and convalescent phases of COVID-19. The dataset comprised deeply sampled blood TCRbeta repertoires from subjects exposed to, actively infected with, or recovered from COVID-19. Where HLA class I and class II types were available, the types were taken from metadata supplied by the sample provider, not from assay-based typing. The material from the prospective study consisted of cDNA or gDNA derived from T cells, B-cell-depleted T cells, or PBMCs. The repertoires were released in a freely available public database meant as a resource for research on the immune response to SARS-CoV-2. The samples were drawn from the first 160 participants of the ongoing ImmuneRACE study and from about 1,200 subjects provided by 6 global collaborators. A de-identified subject ID, COVID-19 status, age in years and sex were almost always included in the sample metadata. On the study overall, not on this receptor specifically: Clinical and demographic metadata were provided uncurated, with the amount varying by source and participant.

The collaborating institutions used their own protocols to collect whole blood in K2EDTA tubes. For TCRbeta analysis, collaborator samples were shipped as frozen whole blood, as isolated PBMCs, or as DNA extracted from either sample type. TCRbeta CDR3 regions were amplified from genomic DNA using the immunoSEQ Assay, a bias-controlled multiplex PCR. In the original analysis: The number of nucleated cells in each sample was estimated from the amplification of reference gene primers within the assay. To quantify the absolute abundance of each unique TCRbeta CDR3 rearrangement, sequence reads were collapsed and filtered. Productive Simpson clonality was computed per sample as the square root of Simpson's diversity index over productive rearrangements. TCRdb limited this immuneACCESS table to in-frame rearrangements with V and J called. A share of clones is missing; checked studies link under half to unresolved V genes, and the rest is unexplained. That table furnishes V, J and clone size, whereas the DNA furnished D and trimming. The sample profile shows around 160,000 clones; roughly 86% of them were found once. In total, the top ten clones hold roughly 2.1% of the sample.

At the junction V is shortened by 7 bases and J by 6 bases; bases outside the gene matches: 7. The CDR3 has 15 amino acids, counting the end cysteine and phenylalanine. Only the CDR3 region is kept as DNA, spanning 45 bases read in frame from base 1. The germline V gene sets CDR1 to MNHEY and CDR2 to SVGAGI. This clone was recorded once. What this receptor recognizes is not known. No much larger clone exists at a distance of one base, and base qualities are not known. Source material: peripheral blood. In this chain, TRBV6-5 is recombined with TRBJ1-5; TRBD1 fits 12 bases in the junction. The sequence came from a human donor in a cohort sampled during active COVID-19. CDR3 sequence: CASIWGQGAFQPQHF. The nucleotide sequence reads TGTGCCAGCATCTGGGGACAGGGGGCCTTTCAGCCCCAGCATTTT.